This T cell receptor beta chain comes out of a study of T-cell memory formation after mild COVID-19. Study outcomes and limitations: Some clones that responded turned up in pre-infection memory, which suggests that cross-reactive memory joined in. Clones contracting day 15 to 85 were balanced CD4/CD8; later expanders leaned CD4+. CM and EM subsets held most contracting CD4+ clones; EMRA held CD8+ ones.

A remark on this clonotype: Antigen unknown.

Germline CDR1 is SQVTM and CDR2 is ANQGSEA. Losses at the gene ends were 3 bases for V and 8 bases for J; bases not matched to a gene: 10. The CDR3 consists of 15 residues. TCRdb processed the 5' RACE reads anew with MiXCR; each CDR3 protein has one entry. Of 120,000 to 150,000 distinct CDR3 sequences in the sample, roughly 19% were seen once. The sequenced sample consisted of PBMCs or a T cell subset sorted from them (not recorded which). The V and J genes are TRBV29-1 and TRBJ2-1; 10 bases fit TRBD2. This TCR was recovered from an adult woman who had mild COVID-19 (a few samples of this study predate the infection). Cell type and time point are not known. The CDR3 spells CSVEEERGGPYEQFF. CDR3 bases: TGCAGCGTTGAGGAGGAGCGGGGGGGCCCGTATGAGCAGTTCTTC.